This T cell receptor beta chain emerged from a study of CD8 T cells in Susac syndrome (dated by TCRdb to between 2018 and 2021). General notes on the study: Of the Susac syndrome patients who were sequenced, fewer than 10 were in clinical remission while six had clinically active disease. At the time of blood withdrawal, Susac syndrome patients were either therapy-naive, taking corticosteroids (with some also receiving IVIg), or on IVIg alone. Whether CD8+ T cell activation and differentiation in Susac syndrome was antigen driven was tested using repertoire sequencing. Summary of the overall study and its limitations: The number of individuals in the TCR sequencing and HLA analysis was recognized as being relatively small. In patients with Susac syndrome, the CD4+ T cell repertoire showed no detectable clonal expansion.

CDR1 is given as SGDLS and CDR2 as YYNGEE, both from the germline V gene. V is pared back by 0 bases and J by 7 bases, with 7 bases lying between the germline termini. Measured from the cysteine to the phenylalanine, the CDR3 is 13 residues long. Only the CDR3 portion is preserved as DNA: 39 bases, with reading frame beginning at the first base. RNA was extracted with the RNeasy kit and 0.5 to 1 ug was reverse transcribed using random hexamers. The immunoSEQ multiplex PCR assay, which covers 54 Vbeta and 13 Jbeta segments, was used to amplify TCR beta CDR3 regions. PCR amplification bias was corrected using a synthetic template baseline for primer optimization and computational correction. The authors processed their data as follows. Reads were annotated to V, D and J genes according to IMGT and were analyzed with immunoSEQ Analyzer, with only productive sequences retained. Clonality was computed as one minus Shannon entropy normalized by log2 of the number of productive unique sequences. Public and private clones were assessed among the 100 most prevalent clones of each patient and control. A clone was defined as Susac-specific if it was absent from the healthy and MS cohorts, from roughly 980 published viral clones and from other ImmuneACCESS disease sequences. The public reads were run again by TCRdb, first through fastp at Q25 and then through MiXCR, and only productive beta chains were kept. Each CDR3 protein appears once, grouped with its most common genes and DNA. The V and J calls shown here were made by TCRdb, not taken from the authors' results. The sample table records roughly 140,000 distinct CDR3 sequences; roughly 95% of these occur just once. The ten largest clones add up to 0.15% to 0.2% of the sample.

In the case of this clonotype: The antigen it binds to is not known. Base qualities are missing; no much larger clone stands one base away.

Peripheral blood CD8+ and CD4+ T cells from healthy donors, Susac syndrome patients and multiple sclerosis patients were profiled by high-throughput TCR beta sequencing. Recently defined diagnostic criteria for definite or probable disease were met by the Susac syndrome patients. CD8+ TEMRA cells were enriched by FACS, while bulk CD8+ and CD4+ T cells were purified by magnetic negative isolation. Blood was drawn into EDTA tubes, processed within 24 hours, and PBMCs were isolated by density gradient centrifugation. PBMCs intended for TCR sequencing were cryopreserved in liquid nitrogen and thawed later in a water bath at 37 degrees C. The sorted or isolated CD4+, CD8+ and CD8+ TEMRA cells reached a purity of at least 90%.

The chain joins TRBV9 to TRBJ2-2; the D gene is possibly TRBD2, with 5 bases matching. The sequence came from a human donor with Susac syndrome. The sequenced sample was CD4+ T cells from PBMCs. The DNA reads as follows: TGTGCCAGCAGCGTAGACGGGGTCGGGGAGCTGTTTTTT. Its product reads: CASSVDGVGELFF.